This T cell receptor (beta chain) originates from a study of T cell responses to AZD1222 COVID-19 vaccine. Study-wide context: It was second doses at about 4 or about 12 weeks that were pooled.

The germline V gene encodes CDR1 SEHNR and CDR2 FQNEAQ (reference sequence). The V gene end was trimmed by 5 bases and the J gene end by 8 bases; junction bases not matched to a gene: 8. The CDR3 totals 14 residues. Assay: immunoSEQ multiplex PCR; the TCRdb copy retains only in-frame clones and omits some. The sample lists 120,000 or so clones, roughly 87% occurring once. Study-level findings and limits: Donors were chiefly white British, with a greater number of females, and clonal diversity was perhaps underestimated. Repertoire samples came only from after the peak T cell response.

A note on this clone: Its antigen is still unknown.

This TCR was recovered from an adult in good health. The J gene is TRBJ1-2, the V gene TRBV7-9; TRBD1 matches 10 bases. The input for sequencing was peripheral blood, taken on day 0 of AZD1222 vaccination. The CDR3 coding sequence is TGTGCCAGCAGCCCAGGAACGACAGGGGGCGGCTACACCTTC. It yields the protein CASSPGTTGGGYTF.